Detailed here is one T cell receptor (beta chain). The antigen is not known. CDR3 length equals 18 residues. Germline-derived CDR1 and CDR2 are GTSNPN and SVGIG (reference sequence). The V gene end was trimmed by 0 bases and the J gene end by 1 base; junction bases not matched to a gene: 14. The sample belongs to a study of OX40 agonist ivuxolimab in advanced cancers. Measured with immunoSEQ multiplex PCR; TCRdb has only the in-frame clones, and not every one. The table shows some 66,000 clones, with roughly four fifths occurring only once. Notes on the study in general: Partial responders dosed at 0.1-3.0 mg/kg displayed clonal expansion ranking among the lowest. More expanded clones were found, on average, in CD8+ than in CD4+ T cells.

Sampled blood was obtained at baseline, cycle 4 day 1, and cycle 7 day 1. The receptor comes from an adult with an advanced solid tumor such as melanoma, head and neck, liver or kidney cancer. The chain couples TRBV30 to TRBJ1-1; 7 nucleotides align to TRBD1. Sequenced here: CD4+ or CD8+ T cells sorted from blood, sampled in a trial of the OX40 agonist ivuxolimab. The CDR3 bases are TGTGCCTGGAGTGTGGTAAGGGGGCGAGAAGGCAGGAACACTGAAGCTTTCTTT. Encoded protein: CAWSVVRGREGRNTEAFF.